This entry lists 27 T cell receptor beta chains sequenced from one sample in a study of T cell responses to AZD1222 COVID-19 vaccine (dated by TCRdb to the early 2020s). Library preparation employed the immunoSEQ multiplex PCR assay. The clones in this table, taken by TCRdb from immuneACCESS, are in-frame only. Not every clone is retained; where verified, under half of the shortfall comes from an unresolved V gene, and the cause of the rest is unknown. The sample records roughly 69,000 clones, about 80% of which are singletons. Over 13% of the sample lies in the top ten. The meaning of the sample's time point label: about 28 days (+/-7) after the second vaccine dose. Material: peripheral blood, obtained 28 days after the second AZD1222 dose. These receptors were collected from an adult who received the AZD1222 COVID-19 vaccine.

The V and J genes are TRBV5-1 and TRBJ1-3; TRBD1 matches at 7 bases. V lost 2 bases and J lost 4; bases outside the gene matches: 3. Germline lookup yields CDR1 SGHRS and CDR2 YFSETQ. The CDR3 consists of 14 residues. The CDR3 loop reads CASSLTGEGNTIYF. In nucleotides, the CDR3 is TGCGCCAGCAGCTTAACAGGGGAAGGAAACACCATATATTTT. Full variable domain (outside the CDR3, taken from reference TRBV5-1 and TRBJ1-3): KAGVTQTPRYLIKTRGQQVTLSCSPISGHRSVSWYQQTPGQGLQFLFEYFSETQRNKGNFPGRFSGRQFSNSRSEMNVSTLELGDSALYLCASSLTGEGNTIYFGEGSWLTVV.

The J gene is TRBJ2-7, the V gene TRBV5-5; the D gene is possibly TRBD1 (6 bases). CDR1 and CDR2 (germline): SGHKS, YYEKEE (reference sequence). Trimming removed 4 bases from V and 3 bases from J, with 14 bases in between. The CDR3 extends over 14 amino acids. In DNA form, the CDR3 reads TGTGCCAGCAGCCCTGACAGGCCCCTCTACGAGCAGTACTTC. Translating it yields CASSPDRPLYEQYF.

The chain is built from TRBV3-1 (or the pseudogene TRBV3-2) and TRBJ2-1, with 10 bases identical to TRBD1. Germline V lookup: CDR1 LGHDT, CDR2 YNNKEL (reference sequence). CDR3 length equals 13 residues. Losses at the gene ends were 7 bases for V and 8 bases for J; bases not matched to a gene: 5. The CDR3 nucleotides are TGTGCCAGCAAGGGACAGGGGTTGTATGAGCAGTTCTTC. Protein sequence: CASKGQGLYEQFF.

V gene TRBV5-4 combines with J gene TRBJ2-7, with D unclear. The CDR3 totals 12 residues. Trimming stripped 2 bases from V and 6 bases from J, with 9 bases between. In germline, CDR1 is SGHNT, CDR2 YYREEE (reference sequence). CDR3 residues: CASSFSRGEQYF. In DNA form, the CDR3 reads TGTGCCAGCAGCTTCTCGCGAGGCGAGCAGTACTTC.

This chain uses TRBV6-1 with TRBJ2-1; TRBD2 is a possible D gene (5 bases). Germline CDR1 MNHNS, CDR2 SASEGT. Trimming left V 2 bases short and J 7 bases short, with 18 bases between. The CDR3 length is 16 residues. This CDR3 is CASSEIIYRGRNEQFF. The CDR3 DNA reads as TGTGCCAGCAGTGAAATTATCTATCGGGGTCGGAATGAGCAGTTCTTC.

The CDR3 DNA reads TGCGCCAGCAGCCACGAGACAGGACGGCAGGGCTACACCTTC. Translated: CASSHETGRQGYTF. The chain links TRBV5-1 to TRBJ1-2; D is perhaps TRBD1 (6 bases). CDR3 size: 14 residues. V lost 4 bases to trimming and J lost 8 bases, with 18 bases between them. Germline values: CDR1 SGHRS, CDR2 YFSETQ. Filled out from reference TRBV5-1 and TRBJ1-2, the complete variable domain reads KAGVTQTPRYLIKTRGQQVTLSCSPISGHRSVSWYQQTPGQGLQFLFEYFSETQRNKGNFPGRFSGRQFSNSRSEMNVSTLELGDSALYLCASSHETGRQGYTFGSGTRLTVV.

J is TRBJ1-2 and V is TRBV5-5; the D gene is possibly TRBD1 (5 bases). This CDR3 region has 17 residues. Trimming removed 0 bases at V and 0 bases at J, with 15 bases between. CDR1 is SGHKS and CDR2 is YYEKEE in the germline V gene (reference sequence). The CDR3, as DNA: TGTGCCAGCAGCTTGGGGGTGGGGCCGGCCTCTAACTATGGCTACACCTTC. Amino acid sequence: CASSLGVGPASNYGYTF.

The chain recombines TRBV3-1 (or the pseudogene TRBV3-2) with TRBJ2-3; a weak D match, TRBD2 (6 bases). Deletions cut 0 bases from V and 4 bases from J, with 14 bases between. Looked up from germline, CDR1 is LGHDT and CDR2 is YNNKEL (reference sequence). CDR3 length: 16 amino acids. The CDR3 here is CASSQDPLARADTQYF. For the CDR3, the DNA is TGTGCCAGCAGCCAAGACCCACTAGCTAGGGCAGATACGCAGTATTTT.

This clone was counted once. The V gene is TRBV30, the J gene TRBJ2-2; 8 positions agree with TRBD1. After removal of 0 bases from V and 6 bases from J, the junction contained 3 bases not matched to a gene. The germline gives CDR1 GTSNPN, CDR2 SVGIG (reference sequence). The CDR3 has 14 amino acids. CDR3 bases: TGTGCCTGGAGTGTGACAGGGGTGGCCGGGGAGCTGTTTTTT. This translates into CAWSVTGVAGELFF. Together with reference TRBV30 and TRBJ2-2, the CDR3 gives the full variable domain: SQTIHQWPATLVQPVGSPLSLECTVEGTSNPNLYWYRQAAGRGLQLLFYSVGIGQISSEVPQNLSASRPQDRQFILSSKKLLLSDSGFYLCAWSVTGVAGELFFGEGSRLTVL.

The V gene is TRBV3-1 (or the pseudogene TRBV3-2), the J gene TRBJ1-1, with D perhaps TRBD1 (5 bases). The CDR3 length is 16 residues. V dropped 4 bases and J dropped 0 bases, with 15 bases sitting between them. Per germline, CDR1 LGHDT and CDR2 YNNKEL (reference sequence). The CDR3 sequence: CASSRGTDRVNTEAFF. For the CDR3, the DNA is TGTGCCAGCAGCCGCGGGACCGATCGTGTGAACACTGAAGCTTTCTTT.

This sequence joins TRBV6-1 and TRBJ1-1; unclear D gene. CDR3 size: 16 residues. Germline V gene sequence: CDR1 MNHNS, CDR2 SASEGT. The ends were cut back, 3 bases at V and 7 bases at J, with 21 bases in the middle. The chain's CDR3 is CASSESNGGRRSEAFF. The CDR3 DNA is TGTGCCAGCAGTGAGTCTAACGGAGGGCGCAGGAGTGAAGCTTTCTTT.

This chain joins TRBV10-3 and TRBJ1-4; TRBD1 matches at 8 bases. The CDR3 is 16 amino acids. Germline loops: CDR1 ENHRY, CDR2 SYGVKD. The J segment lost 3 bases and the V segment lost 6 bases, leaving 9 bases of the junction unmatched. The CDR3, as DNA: TGTGCCATCAGACAGGGGGACGAGAGGTCTAATGAAAAACTGTTTTTT. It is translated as CAIRQGDERSNEKLFF.

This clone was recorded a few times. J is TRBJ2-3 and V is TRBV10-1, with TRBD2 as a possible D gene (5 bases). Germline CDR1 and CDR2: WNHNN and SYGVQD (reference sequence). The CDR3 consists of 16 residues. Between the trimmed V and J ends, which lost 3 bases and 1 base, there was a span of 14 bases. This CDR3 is CASSDPLPGGTDTQYF. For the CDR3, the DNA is TGCGCCAGCAGTGATCCTTTGCCCGGGGGCACAGATACGCAGTATTTT.

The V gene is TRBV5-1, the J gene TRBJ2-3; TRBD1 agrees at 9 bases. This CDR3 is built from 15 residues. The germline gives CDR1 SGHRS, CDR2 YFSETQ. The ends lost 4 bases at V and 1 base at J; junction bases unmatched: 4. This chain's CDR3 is CASSPRTGGTDTQYF. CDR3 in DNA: TGCGCCAGCAGCCCACGGACAGGGGGCACAGATACGCAGTATTTT.

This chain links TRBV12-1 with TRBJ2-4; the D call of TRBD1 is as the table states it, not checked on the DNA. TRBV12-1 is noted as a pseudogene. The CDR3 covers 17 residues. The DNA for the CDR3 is TGTGCCAGCAGCCCTTCACCCAGGGGAAGAGGGAGAGGTGATCAGTACTTC. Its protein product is CASSPSPRGRGRGDQYF.

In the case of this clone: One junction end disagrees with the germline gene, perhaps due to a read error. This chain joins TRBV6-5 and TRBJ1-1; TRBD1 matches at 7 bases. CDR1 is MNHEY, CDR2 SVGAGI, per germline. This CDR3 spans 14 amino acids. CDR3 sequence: CASSYLQGNAEAFF. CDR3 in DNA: TGTGCCAGCAGTTACCTACAGGGGAACGCTGAAGCTTTCTTT.

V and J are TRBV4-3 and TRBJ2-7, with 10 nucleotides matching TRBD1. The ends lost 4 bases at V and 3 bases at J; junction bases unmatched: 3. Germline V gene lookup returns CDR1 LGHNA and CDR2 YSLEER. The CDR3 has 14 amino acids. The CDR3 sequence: CASSPGDRGYEQYF. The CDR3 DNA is TGCGCCAGCAGCCCGGGGGACAGGGGCTACGAGCAGTACTTC.

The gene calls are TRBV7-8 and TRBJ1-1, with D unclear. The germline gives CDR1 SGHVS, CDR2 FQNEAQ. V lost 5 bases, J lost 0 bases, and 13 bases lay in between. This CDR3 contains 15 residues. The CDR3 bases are TGTGCCAGCAGCCCTGAGGGATACATGAACACTGAAGCTTTCTTT. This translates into CASSPEGYMNTEAFF.

The DNA for the CDR3 is TGTGCCAGCAGCCAACTGGACAGGGGAGTTCCTAGGTTGGCTTTCTTT. Protein product: CASSQLDRGVPRLAFF. This chain uses TRBV14 with TRBJ1-1; the match to TRBD1 covers 9 bases. Germline V gene sequence: CDR1 SGHDN, CDR2 FVKESK. This CDR3 spans 16 amino acids. The ends lost 2 bases at V and 11 bases at J; junction bases unmatched: 15.

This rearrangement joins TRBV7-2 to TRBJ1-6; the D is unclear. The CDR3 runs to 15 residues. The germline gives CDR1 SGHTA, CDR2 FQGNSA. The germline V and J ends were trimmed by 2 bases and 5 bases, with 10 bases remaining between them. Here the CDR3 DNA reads TGTGCCAGCAGCTTACAGAACTTCCATAATTCACCCCTCCACTTT. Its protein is CASSLQNFHNSPLHF.

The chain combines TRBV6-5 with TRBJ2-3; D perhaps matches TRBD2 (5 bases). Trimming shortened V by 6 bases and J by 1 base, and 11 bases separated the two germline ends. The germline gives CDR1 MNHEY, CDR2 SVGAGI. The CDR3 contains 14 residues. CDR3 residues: CASSWGSGTDTQYF. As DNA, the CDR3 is TGTGCCAGCAGCTGGGGTAGCGGCACAGATACGCAGTATTTT.

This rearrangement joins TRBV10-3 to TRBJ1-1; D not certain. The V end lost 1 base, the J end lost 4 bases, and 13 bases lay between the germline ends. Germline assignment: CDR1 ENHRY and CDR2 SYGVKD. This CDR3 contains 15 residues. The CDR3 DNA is TGTGCCATCAGTGAGTTTATAGGAAGAGGCACTGAAGCTTTCTTT. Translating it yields CAISEFIGRGTEAFF.

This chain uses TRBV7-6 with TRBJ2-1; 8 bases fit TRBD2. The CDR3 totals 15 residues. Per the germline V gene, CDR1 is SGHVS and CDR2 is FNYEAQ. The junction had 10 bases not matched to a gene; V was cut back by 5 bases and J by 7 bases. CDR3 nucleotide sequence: TGTGCCAGCAGCACACTAATGGGCGGGGGGAATGAGCAGTTCTTC. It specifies CASSTLMGGGNEQFF.

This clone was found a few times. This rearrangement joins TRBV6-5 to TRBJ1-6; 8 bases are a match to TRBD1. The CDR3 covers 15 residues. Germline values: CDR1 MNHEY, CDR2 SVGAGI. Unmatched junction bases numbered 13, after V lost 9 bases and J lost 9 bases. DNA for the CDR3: TGTGCCAGTAAAGGACCAGGGGGCGAGGGTTCACCCCTCCACTTT. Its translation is CASKGPGGEGSPLHF.

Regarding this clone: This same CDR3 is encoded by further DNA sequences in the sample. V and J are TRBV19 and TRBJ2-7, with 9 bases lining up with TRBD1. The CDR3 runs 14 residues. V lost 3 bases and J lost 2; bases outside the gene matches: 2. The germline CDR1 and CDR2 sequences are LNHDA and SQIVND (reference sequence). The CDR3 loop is CASSIGTGTYEQYF. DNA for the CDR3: TGTGCCAGTAGTATCGGGACAGGGACCTACGAGCAGTACTTC.

CDR3 region: CASSPGPLLQETQYF. The DNA for the CDR3 is TGTGCCAGCAGTCCGGGTCCCCTCCTCCAAGAGACCCAGTACTTC. The J gene is TRBJ2-5, the V gene TRBV2; D is unresolved. CDR1 SNHLY and CDR2 FYNNEI come from the germline V gene. Trimming took 5 bases from V and 1 from J, leaving 14 bases between them. This CDR3 has 15 amino acids. The variable domain in full, with the rest retrieved from reference TRBV2 and TRBJ2-5, is EPEVTQTPSHQVTQMGQEVILRCVPISNHLYFYWYRQILGQKVEFLVSFYNNEISEKSEIFDDQFSVERPDGSNFTLKIRSTKLEDSAMYFCASSPGPLLQETQYFGPGTRLLVL.

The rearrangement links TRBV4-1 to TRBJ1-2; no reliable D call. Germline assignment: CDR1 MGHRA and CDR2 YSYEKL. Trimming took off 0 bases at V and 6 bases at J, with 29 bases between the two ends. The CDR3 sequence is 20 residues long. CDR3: CASSQDRAMSPARKADGYTF. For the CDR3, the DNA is TGCGCCAGCAGCCAAGATAGGGCTATGTCCCCCGCACGAAAGGCGGATGGCTACACCTTC.